A single sample gave rise to the 21 T cell receptor beta chains below, sequenced in a study of blood T cells in healthy people across ages. Primed by a sample-barcoded 5' primer and a J-beta primer mix, a second PCR proceeded for 7 to 11 cycles. Using its own MiXCR run on the 5' RACE reads, TCRdb lists one record per CDR3 protein. The table has over 1,500,000 distinct CDR3 sequences, roughly 50% seen once. The sequenced material came from blood. Receptors originate from a woman aged 40 to 50 in good health.

This clonotype showed up just once. The CDR3 here is CASSLGGEAMDTQYF. The CDR3 DNA is TGTGCCAGCAGTCTTGGGGGTGAGGCCATGGATACGCAGTATTTT. The chain is built from TRBV28 and TRBJ2-3, with D perhaps assigned TRBD1 or TRBD2 (5 bases each). Germline assignment: CDR1 MDHEN and CDR2 SYDVKM. The V end lost 5 bases, the J end lost 6 bases, and 18 bases lay between the germline ends. CDR3 size: 15 residues.

The rearrangement uses TRBV6-5 and TRBJ2-1; D possibly corresponds to TRBD2 (5 bases). Germline V gene data show CDR1 as MNHEY and CDR2 as SVGAGI. The germline V and J ends were trimmed by 8 bases and 7 bases, with 18 bases remaining between them. The CDR3 is 14 residues long. This CDR3 reads CASGPDSSRNEQFF. The DNA for the CDR3 is TGTGCCAGCGGCCCGGACTCCTCTAGGAATGAGCAGTTCTTC.

The chain has TRBV12-3 or TRBV12-4 and TRBJ1-5; tentative D call: TRBD1 (6 bases). The CDR3 covers 17 residues. The germline V and J ends were trimmed by 3 bases and 1 base, with 16 bases remaining between them. The CDR3 region is CASSFLPLGASNQPQHF. In nucleotides, the CDR3 is TGTGCCAGCAGTTTTCTTCCCTTGGGGGCGAGCAATCAGCCCCAGCATTTT.

The chain employs TRBV4-2 and TRBJ1-2; D is uncertain. Germline V gives CDR1 LGHNA, CDR2 YNFKEQ. The V end lost 0 bases, the J end lost 7 bases, and 12 bases lay between the germline ends. The CDR3 spans 14 residues. The CDR3 protein is CASSQEERAGGYTF. Here the CDR3 DNA reads TGTGCCAGCAGCCAAGAGGAGAGGGCTGGTGGCTACACCTTC.

As regards this clonotype: A much larger clone differs from this one at a single base, so this may be a read error. J is TRBJ2-5 and V is TRBV6-2 or TRBV6-3; D gene unclear. Trimming removed 8 bases from V and 4 bases from J, with 8 bases in between. The CDR3 sequence is 11 residues long. Germline CDR1 and CDR2: MNHEY and SVGEGT. The CDR3 DNA reads TGTGCCAGCGGTCGTATAGAGACCCAGTACTTC. Its protein product is CASGRIETQYF.

A few counts support this clonotype. CDR3 region: CSAGDGTSHTYEQYF. The CDR3, as DNA: TGCAGTGCGGGGGACGGCACAAGTCACACCTACGAGCAGTACTTC. The gene calls are TRBV20-1 and TRBJ2-7; D tentatively fits TRBD1 or TRBD2 (5 bases each). Trimming removed 6 bases from V and 2 bases from J, with 20 bases in between. Germline-derived CDR1 and CDR2 are DFQATT and SNEGSKA (reference sequence). The CDR3 has 15 residues.

This clonotype was picked up a small number of times. J is TRBJ2-7 and V is TRBV3-1; D unclear. V dropped 5 bases and J dropped 4 bases, with 9 bases sitting between them. The CDR3 totals 12 residues. Germline CDR1 and CDR2: LGHDT and YNNKEL (reference sequence). DNA of the CDR3: TGTGCCAGCAGCAATTACCCATACGAGCAGTACTTC. Translated: CASSNYPYEQYF.

The rearrangement joins TRBV5-4 to TRBJ1-2; D is perhaps TRBD1 (6 bases). V dropped 4 bases and J dropped 7 bases, with 14 bases sitting between them. The CDR3 sequence is 13 residues long. Germline loops: CDR1 SGHNT, CDR2 YYREEE (reference sequence). The CDR3 DNA is TGTGCCAGCAGCCGTACGGGGGCGAGTGGCTACACCTTC. It yields the protein CASSRTGASGYTF.

The rearrangement joins TRBV29-1 to TRBJ2-3, with D possibly matching TRBD1 (6 bases). V gave up 7 bases and J gave up 4 bases, with 6 bases separating them. This CDR3 has 10 amino acids. The germline CDR1 and CDR2 sequences are SQVTM and ANQGSEA. Here the CDR3 reads CSEGADTQYF. CDR3 nucleotide sequence: TGCAGCGAGGGGGCAGATACGCAGTATTTT.

A note on this clonotype: Being one base from a much bigger clone, this may be a read error. The chain couples TRBV4-3 to TRBJ2-5; TRBD2 matches at 9 bases. The closer fit of TRBJ2-1 to the DNA end suggests the J call may be wrong. The CDR3 covers 15 residues. Germline V gene sequence: CDR1 LGHNA, CDR2 YSLEER. CDR3 DNA: TGCGCCAGCAGCCAAGGACTAGCGGTGCAAGAGACCCAGTTCTTC. It encodes CASSQGLAVQETQFF.

This clonotype appeared a few times. This chain uses TRBV28 with TRBJ2-7; TRBD2 matches at 8 bases. The J call is doubtful: the DNA matches TRBJ2-5 better. Germline assignment: CDR1 MDHEN and CDR2 SYDVKM. The CDR3 consists of 15 residues. CDR3 coding DNA: TGTGCCAGCAGTTTACAGGACAGCGGGGGAGAGACCCAGTACTTC. Amino acids: CASSLQDSGGETQYF.

This chain uses TRBV7-9 with TRBJ2-1; no reliable D call. The V gene's germline CDR1 is SEHNR and CDR2 FQNEAQ (reference sequence). CDR3 length: 11 amino acids. V was clipped by 5 bases and J by 14 bases, with 13 bases between them. CDR3 in DNA: TGTGCCAGCAGCCACATAAGGGCTGAGTTCTTC. It encodes CASSHIRAEFF.

The rearrangement joins TRBV7-2 to TRBJ1-4, with D unresolved. There are 14 residues in the CDR3. Germline V gene data show CDR1 as SGHTA and CDR2 as FQGNSA. Trimming pared 5 bases from V and 8 bases from J, leaving 15 bases between. The chain's CDR3 is CASSETLNGEKLFF. In DNA, the CDR3 is TGTGCCAGCAGCGAGACTCTCAACGGGGAAAAACTGTTTTTT.

In its sample, this clonotype was seen a few times. The chain links TRBV7-6 to TRBJ2-5; 7 bases align to TRBD2. Germline V gene lookup returns CDR1 SGHVS and CDR2 FNYEAQ. V shed 6 bases and J 5 bases; nucleotides not matched to a gene: 15. The CDR3 consists of 16 residues. CDR3 nucleotides: TGTGCCAGCAGTCCCAGACGGCGGGACTACGGGGAGACCCAGTACTTC. Its protein is CASSPRRRDYGETQYF.

The chain uses TRBV6-2 or TRBV6-3 and TRBJ1-6; D possibly corresponds to TRBD1 (5 bases). V was cut by 8 bases and J by 5 bases, with 13 bases left in between. This CDR3 has 14 residues. Germline CDR1 MNHEY, CDR2 SVGEGT. The CDR3 coding sequence is TGTGCCAGCGCCCCAGGGATCGATAATTCACCCCTCCACTTT. This translates into CASAPGIDNSPLHF.

Written as DNA, the CDR3 is TGCAGCATGCAACAGGGGGCTGAGACCCAGTACTTC. Translating it yields CSMQQGAETQYF. V gene TRBV29-1 combines with J gene TRBJ2-5, with TRBD1 matching 9 bases. CDR3 size: 12 residues. V was clipped by 8 bases and J by 5 bases; unmatched bases: 6. The germline V gene has CDR1 SQVTM and CDR2 ANQGSEA. Filled out from reference TRBV29-1 and TRBJ2-5, the complete variable domain reads SAVISQKPSRDICQRGTSLTIQCQVDSQVTMMFWYRQQPGQSLTLIATANQGSEATYESGFVIDKFPISRPNLTFSTLTVSNMSPEDSSIYLCSMQQGAETQYFGPGTRLLVL.

This clonotype was seen more than once but under ten times. This chain links TRBV4-1 with TRBJ2-1; 14 nucleotides line up with TRBD2. The CDR3 runs 15 residues. Trimming cost V 5 bases and J 6 bases; bases outside gene matches: 3. Germline values: CDR1 MGHRA, CDR2 YSYEKL. CDR3 nucleotides: TGCGCCAGCAGCACGACTAGCGGGGGGGGCAATGAGCAGTTCTTC. Protein sequence: CASSTTSGGGNEQFF.

The V call is TRBV25-1, the J call TRBJ2-6; D uncertain. The V gene's germline CDR1 is MGHDK and CDR2 SYGVNS. The V and J ends lost 11 bases and 0 bases respectively, with 8 bases between them. The CDR3 sequence is 13 residues long. The CDR3 loop reads CAGTDSGANVLTF. DNA of the CDR3: TGTGCCGGCACCGACTCTGGGGCCAACGTCCTGACTTTC. Looking up the rest from reference TRBV25-1 and TRBJ2-6 gives the full variable domain: EADIYQTPRYLVIGTGKKITLECSQTMGHDKMYWYQQDPGMELHLIHYSYGVNSTEKGDLSSESTVSRIRTEHFPLTLESARPSHTSQYLCAGTDSGANVLTFGAGSRLTVL.

This sequence joins TRBV4-2 and TRBJ2-1, with TRBD2 identical over 13 bases. This CDR3 is 18 amino acids long. With V trimmed by 0 bases and J by 2 bases, 4 bases remained unmatched. The germline CDR1 and CDR2 sequences are LGHNA and YNFKEQ. The CDR3 coding sequence is TGTGCCAGCAGCCAAGATATTGGACTAGCGGGGGCCTACAATGAGCAGTTCTTC. Protein sequence: CASSQDIGLAGAYNEQFF.

This clonotype appeared a few times. The chain uses TRBV10-3 and TRBJ2-5, with D maybe TRBD2 (6 bases). The CDR3 has 15 residues. The V gene lost 4 bases and the J gene lost 2 bases, with 14 bases spanning the gap. In germline, CDR1 is ENHRY, CDR2 SYGVKD. The CDR3 spells CAISGAGRLQETQYF. CDR3 coding DNA: TGTGCCATCAGTGGTGCGGGACGCCTGCAAGAGACCCAGTACTTC.

This clonotype was found a few times. The V gene is TRBV11-2, the J gene TRBJ2-7, with 8 bases aligning to TRBD2. Germline V lookup: CDR1 SGHAT, CDR2 FQNNGV. J was trimmed by 0 bases and V by 3 bases; bases with no gene match: 7. The CDR3 length is 16 residues. Here the CDR3 DNA reads TGTGCCAGCAGCTTCGCCCCCGGGGGGGTCTCCTACGAGCAGTACTTC. Translating gives CASSFAPGGVSYEQYF.